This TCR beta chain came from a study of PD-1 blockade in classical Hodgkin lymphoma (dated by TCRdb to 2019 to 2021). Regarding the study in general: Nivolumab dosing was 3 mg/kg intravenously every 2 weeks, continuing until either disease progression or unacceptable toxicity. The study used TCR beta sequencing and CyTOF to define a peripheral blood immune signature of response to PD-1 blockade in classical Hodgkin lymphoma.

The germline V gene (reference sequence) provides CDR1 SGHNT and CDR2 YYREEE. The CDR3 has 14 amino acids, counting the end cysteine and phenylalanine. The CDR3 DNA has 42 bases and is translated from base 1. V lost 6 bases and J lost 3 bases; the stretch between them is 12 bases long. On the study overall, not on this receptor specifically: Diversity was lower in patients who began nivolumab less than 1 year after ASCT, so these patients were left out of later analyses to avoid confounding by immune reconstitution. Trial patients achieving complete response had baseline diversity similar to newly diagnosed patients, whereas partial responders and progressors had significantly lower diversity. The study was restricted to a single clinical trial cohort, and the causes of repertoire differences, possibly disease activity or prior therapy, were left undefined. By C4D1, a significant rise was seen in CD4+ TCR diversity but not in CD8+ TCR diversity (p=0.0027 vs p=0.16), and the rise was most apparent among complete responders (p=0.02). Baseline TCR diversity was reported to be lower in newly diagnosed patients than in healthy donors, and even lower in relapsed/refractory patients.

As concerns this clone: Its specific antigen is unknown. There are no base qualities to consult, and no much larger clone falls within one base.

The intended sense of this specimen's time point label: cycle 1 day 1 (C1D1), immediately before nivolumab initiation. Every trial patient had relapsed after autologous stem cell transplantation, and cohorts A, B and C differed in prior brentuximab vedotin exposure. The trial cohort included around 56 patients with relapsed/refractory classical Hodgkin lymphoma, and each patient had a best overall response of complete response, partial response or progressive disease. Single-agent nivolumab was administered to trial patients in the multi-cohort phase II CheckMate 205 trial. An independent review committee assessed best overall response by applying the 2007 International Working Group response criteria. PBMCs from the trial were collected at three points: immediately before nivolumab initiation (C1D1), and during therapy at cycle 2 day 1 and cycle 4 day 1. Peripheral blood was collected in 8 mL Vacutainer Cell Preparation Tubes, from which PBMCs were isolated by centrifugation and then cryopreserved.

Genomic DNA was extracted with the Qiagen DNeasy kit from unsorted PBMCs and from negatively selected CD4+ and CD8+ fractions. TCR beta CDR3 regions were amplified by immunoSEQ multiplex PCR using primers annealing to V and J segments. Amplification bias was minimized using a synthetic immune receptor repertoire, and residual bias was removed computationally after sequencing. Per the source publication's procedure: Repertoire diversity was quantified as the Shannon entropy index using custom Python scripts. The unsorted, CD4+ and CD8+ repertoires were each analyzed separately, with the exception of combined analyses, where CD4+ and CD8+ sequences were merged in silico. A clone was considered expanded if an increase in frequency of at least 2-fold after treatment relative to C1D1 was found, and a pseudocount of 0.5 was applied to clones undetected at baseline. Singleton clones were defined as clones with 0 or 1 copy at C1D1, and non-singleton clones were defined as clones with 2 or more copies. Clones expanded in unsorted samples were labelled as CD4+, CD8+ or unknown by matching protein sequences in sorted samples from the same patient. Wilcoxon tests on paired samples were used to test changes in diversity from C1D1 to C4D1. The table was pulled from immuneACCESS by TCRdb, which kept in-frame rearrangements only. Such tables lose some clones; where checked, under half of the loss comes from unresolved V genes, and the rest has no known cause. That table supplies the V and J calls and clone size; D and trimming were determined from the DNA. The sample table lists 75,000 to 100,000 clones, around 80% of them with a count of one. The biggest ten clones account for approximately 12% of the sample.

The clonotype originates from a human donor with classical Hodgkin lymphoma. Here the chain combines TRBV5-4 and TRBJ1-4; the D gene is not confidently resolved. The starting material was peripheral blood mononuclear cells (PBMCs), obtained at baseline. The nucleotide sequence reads TGTGCCAGCACCCCCGGGCCTTCTAATGAAAAACTGTTTTTT. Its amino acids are CASTPGPSNEKLFF.